The 10 T cell receptor beta chains in this list originate from one sample, sequenced in a study of CXCR3-negative and CXCR3-positive naive CD8 T cells. Through 5' RACE with UMI labels, the TRB cDNA libraries were prepared. From its re-call of the 5' RACE reads, TCRdb lists each CDR3 protein once, without DNA. This repertoire includes tens of thousands of distinct CDR3 sequences. Sample: naive CXCR3- CD8+ T cells from blood. Stated subset: CD45RO-CCR7+CD27+CD95- naive CD8+ T cells lacking CXCR3 (TNR3-). Receptor source: a human donor in good health. Some clones in this sample may be carry-over from other donors' samples.

CDR3 sequence reads: CSAGGTSQYTGELFF. This chain uses TRBV20-1 with TRBJ2-2; TCRdb designates TRBD2, a call that cannot be tested without DNA. Per germline, CDR1 DFQATT and CDR2 SNEGSKA (reference sequence). This CDR3 region has 15 residues.

The V gene is TRBV18, the J gene TRBJ2-5. There are 12 residues in the CDR3. Germline V gene sequence: CDR1 KGHSH, CDR2 LQKENI. CDR3 sequence reads: CASRGTKETQYF. The whole variable domain, remainder taken from reference TRBV18 and TRBJ2-5, is NAGVMQNPRHLVRRRGQEARLRCSPMKGHSHVYWYRQLPEEGLKFMVYLQKENIIDESGMPKERFSAEFPKEGPSILRIQQVVRGDSAAYFCASRGTKETQYFGPGTRLLVL.

V is TRBV5-6 and J is TRBJ2-7. The CDR3 is 14 amino acids. CDR1 and CDR2 (germline): SGHDT, YYEEEE. The CDR3 protein is CASSLAASLVEQYF.

The chain employs TRBV20-1 and TRBJ2-1; TCRdb selects TRBD1, and the lack of DNA leaves this call unchecked. Per the germline V gene, CDR1 is DFQATT and CDR2 is SNEGSKA (reference sequence). There are 13 residues in the CDR3. The CDR3 here is CSSSGTDYNEQFF.

V gene TRBV5-1 combines with J gene TRBJ2-7; the D gene TCRdb calls, TRBD1, cannot be checked with no DNA. The CDR3 extends over 15 amino acids. Looked up from germline, CDR1 is SGHRS and CDR2 is YFSETQ. The CDR3 spells CASRFKTGNPYEQYF.

The chain couples TRBV29-1 to TRBJ1-1; as DNA is missing, the TRBD1 call by TCRdb cannot be tested. Germline V gene data show CDR1 as SQVTM and CDR2 as ANQGSEA. This CDR3 has 15 residues. CDR3 sequence reads: CSVDAYGTGGTEAFF.

The chain combines TRBV7-2 with TRBJ2-5; lacking DNA, the TRBD2 call made by TCRdb goes unchecked. Germline V gives CDR1 SGHTA, CDR2 FQGNSA. This CDR3 contains 16 residues. Here the CDR3 reads CATGPIGLAGQETQYF.

The rearrangement uses TRBV20-1 and TRBJ2-1; with no DNA, the TCRdb D assignment of TRBD1 cannot be verified. Germline V CDR1 and CDR2: DFQATT, SNEGSKA (reference sequence). The CDR3 runs to 15 residues. CDR3 loop: CSARSGTEGNNEQFF.

V gene TRBV19 combines with J gene TRBJ2-1; there is no DNA to check the TCRdb D call of TRBD2. This CDR3 spans 16 amino acids. CDR1 and CDR2 (germline): LNHDA, SQIVND (reference sequence). CDR3 protein: CASGGSYGTINNEQFF.

The rearrangement uses TRBV15 and TRBJ2-3; TCRdb picks TRBD1, but there is no DNA to check that call. The germline V gene has CDR1 LNHNV and CDR2 YYDKDF (reference sequence). The CDR3 spans 17 residues. CDR3 loop: CATKGPRAGGRTDTQYF.